One sample yielded the 22 T cell receptor beta chains listed below, sequenced in a study of CD8+ T cells in alopecia areata. It was cDNA, reverse transcribed from extracted RNA, that served as the sequencing template. Some clones are missing from TCRdb's copy, which holds only in-frame ones; the method was immunoSEQ multiplex PCR. The repertoire holds 80,000 to 100,000 clones, with under 45% as singletons. Input material: CD4+ T cells sorted from blood. Every receptor here comes from a human donor with alopecia areata.

Of note for this clone: One junction end does not reproduce the germline sequence, and a read error may be involved. The CDR3 nucleotides read TGTGCTAGCAGCGAGGACAGGGGGGAGACCCAGTACTTC. The encoded protein is CASSEDRGETQYF. This chain connects TRBV7-7 to TRBJ2-5, with 10 bases aligning to TRBD1. The CDR3 has 13 residues. CDR1 SSHAT and CDR2 FNYEAQ come from the germline V gene (reference sequence).

The chain couples TRBV28 to TRBJ1-2, with D perhaps matching TRBD1 (6 bases). CDR1 MDHEN and CDR2 SYDVKM come from the germline V gene. The length of the CDR3 is 13 residues. With 4 bases removed from V and 4 bases from J, the gap between germline ends came to 10 bases. CDR3 DNA: TGTGCCAGCAGTTCGGACAGACCCTATGGCTACACCTTC. It encodes CASSSDRPYGYTF.

The chain is built from TRBV29-1 and TRBJ1-4; unclear D gene. Trimming cost V 1 base and J 4 bases, with 13 bases left between them. The V gene's germline CDR1 is SQVTM and CDR2 ANQGSEA. The CDR3 runs 15 residues. The CDR3: CSVEGLRGLNEKLFF. The CDR3, as DNA: TGCAGCGTTGAAGGTTTAAGAGGTCTTAATGAAAAACTGTTTTTT. The full variable domain, with the rest looked up from reference TRBV29-1 and TRBJ1-4, is SAVISQKPSRDICQRGTSLTIQCQVDSQVTMMFWYRQQPGQSLTLIATANQGSEATYESGFVIDKFPISRPNLTFSTLTVSNMSPEDSSIYLCSVEGLRGLNEKLFFGSGTQLSVL.

The table lists this clone with a few counts. The genes are TRBV30 and TRBJ1-4, with D unresolved. The ends were cut back, 3 bases at V and 7 bases at J, with 15 bases in the middle. This CDR3 region has 14 residues. In germline, CDR1 is GTSNPN, CDR2 SVGIG (reference sequence). The CDR3 reads CAWSPLPRGEKLFF. DNA of the CDR3: TGTGCCTGGAGCCCTCTTCCCCGCGGTGAAAAACTGTTTTTT. The entire variable domain, with the rest obtained from reference TRBV30 and TRBJ1-4, is as follows: SQTIHQWPATLVQPVGSPLSLECTVEGTSNPNLYWYRQAAGRGLQLLFYSVGIGQISSEVPQNLSASRPQDRQFILSSKKLLLSDSGFYLCAWSPLPRGEKLFFGSGTQLSVL.

In its sample, this clone was seen once. Other DNA sequences in the same sample also yield this CDR3. This chain links TRBV30 with TRBJ1-2, with 8 positions matching TRBD1. The CDR3 runs 13 residues. Germline V gene lookup returns CDR1 GTSNPN and CDR2 SVGIG (reference sequence). V lost 5 bases, J lost 4 bases, and 6 bases stayed unmatched. The CDR3 loop is CAWGRDRPYGYTF. The CDR3 DNA is TGTGCCTGGGGCCGGGACAGGCCCTATGGCTACACCTTC. Based on the CDR3 plus reference TRBV30 and TRBJ1-2, the full variable domain is SQTIHQWPATLVQPVGSPLSLECTVEGTSNPNLYWYRQAAGRGLQLLFYSVGIGQISSEVPQNLSASRPQDRQFILSSKKLLLSDSGFYLCAWGRDRPYGYTFGSGTRLTVV.

The J gene is TRBJ1-2, the V gene TRBV29-1, with 7 bases identical to TRBD1. The CDR3 spans 14 residues. Germline assignment: CDR1 SQVTM and CDR2 ANQGSEA. Trimming removed 5 bases from V and 8 bases from J; junction bases left unmatched: 14. In DNA form, the CDR3 reads TGCAGCGTTATTCGAACACAGGGGCCTGGGGGCTACACCTTC. The encoded protein is CSVIRTQGPGGYTF.

The J gene is TRBJ2-4, the V gene TRBV28; possible D gene TRBD2, 5 bases. CDR1 and CDR2 (germline): MDHEN, SYDVKM. V lost 3 bases to trimming and J lost 9 bases, with 12 bases between them. The CDR3 spans 13 residues. CDR3 residues: CASSFRGLRIQYF. The CDR3 nucleotides read TGTGCCAGCAGTTTTCGGGGTTTGCGCATTCAGTACTTC.

This clone was seen more than once but under ten times. The chain is built from TRBV28 and TRBJ1-5; D uncertain. V lost 7 bases to trimming and J lost 2 bases, with 12 bases between them. The CDR3 is made up of 14 amino acids. In germline, CDR1 is MDHEN, CDR2 SYDVKM. The CDR3 loop reads CASTFDDRNQPQHF. In DNA form, the CDR3 reads TGTGCCAGCACGTTCGACGATCGCAATCAGCCCCAGCATTTT.

The genes are TRBV10-3 and TRBJ2-1; tentatively, D is TRBD1 or TRBD2 (5 bases each). Trimming left V 5 bases short and J 0 bases short, with 20 bases between. Germline CDR1 and CDR2: ENHRY and SYGVKD. This CDR3 comprises 18 residues. The CDR3, as DNA: TGTGCCATCAGTCTCCTGGGGCTTTCAGAGGGCTCCTACAATGAGCAGTTCTTC. Translating gives CAISLLGLSEGSYNEQFF.

The rearrangement links TRBV4-2 to TRBJ2-3; the D call may be TRBD1 or TRBD2 (6 bases each). Germline CDR1 LGHNA, CDR2 YNFKEQ. The CDR3 has 16 residues. Trimming took off 1 base at V and 3 bases at J, with 14 bases between the two ends. CDR3 loop: CASSQAPGAGTDTQYF. CDR3 DNA sequence: TGTGCCAGCAGCCAAGCCCCGGGGGCGGGGACAGATACGCAGTATTTT.

The chain's CDR3 is CASSQGPGQPQHF. The CDR3 DNA follows: TGCGCCAGCAGCCAAGGCCCGGGCCAGCCCCAGCATTTT. The V call is TRBV4-1, the J call TRBJ1-5, with D unclear. Germline CDR1 is MGHRA and CDR2 is YSYEKL. The CDR3 runs 13 residues. Trimming removed 1 base from V and 7 bases from J, with 8 bases in between.

V is TRBV29-1 and J is TRBJ2-7, with TRBD2 matching over 7 bases. Trimming cost V 7 bases and J 3 bases; bases outside gene matches: 9. Germline V gives CDR1 SQVTM, CDR2 ANQGSEA. This CDR3 has 13 amino acids. CDR3 amino acids: CSGRRREFYEQYF. Written as DNA, the CDR3 is TGCAGCGGACGGAGGCGGGAGTTCTACGAGCAGTACTTC.

The chain uses TRBV7-2 and TRBJ1-5; a possible D gene is TRBD1 (5 bases). The CDR3 totals 13 residues. V dropped 4 bases and J dropped 5 bases, with 9 bases sitting between them. From germline, CDR1 is SGHTA and CDR2 FQGNSA. Here the CDR3 DNA reads TGTGCCAGCAGCTGGACAACCGATCAGCCCCAGCATTTT. Its protein is CASSWTTDQPQHF.

As concerns this clone: Other DNA variants within this sample encode the same CDR3. This chain connects TRBV29-1 to TRBJ2-1, with D unresolved. The germline V gene encodes CDR1 SQVTM and CDR2 ANQGSEA. The CDR3 has 12 amino acids. Trimming took 8 bases from V and 4 from J, leaving 12 bases between them. DNA for the CDR3: TGCAGCACCTCCACAGATTACAATGAGCAGTTCTTC. Its protein product is CSTSTDYNEQFF.

This clone has more than one count but fewer than ten. The chain combines TRBV29-1 with TRBJ2-5; D perhaps matches TRBD1 (7 bases). There are 13 residues in the CDR3. The germline V and J ends were trimmed by 2 bases and 5 bases, with 12 bases remaining between them. CDR1 is SQVTM and CDR2 is ANQGSEA in the germline V gene. Written as DNA, the CDR3 is TGCAGCGTTGAATCGACAGGGAGGGAGACCCAGTACTTC. It codes for CSVESTGRETQYF.

The chain combines TRBV21-1 with TRBJ2-7; the table assigns TRBD1, which was not confirmed against the DNA. TRBV21-1 is recorded as a pseudogene. This CDR3 has 15 amino acids. CDR3 coding DNA: TGTGCCAGCCGCCCGGGACAGGGAGGGCAGGACGAGCAGTACTTC. Its translation is CASRPGQGGQDEQYF.

There are a few counts of this clone. J is TRBJ2-7 and V is TRBV4-1, with D possibly called TRBD1 or TRBD2 (5 bases each). The CDR3 has 15 residues. V was cut by 0 bases and J by 4 bases, with 13 bases left in between. Per the germline V gene, CDR1 is MGHRA and CDR2 is YSYEKL. The CDR3 DNA reads as TGCGCCAGCAGCCAAGAGGGGACCCCGGGTTACGAGCAGTACTTC. It specifies CASSQEGTPGYEQYF.

This clone has just a few counts. The V gene is TRBV29-1, the J gene TRBJ2-5, with unresolved D. Trimming left V 3 bases short and J 4 bases short, with 12 bases between. Germline assignment: CDR1 SQVTM and CDR2 ANQGSEA. There are 13 residues in the CDR3. The CDR3 loop is CSVERQETETQYF. As DNA, the CDR3 is TGCAGCGTTGAGCGGCAGGAGACAGAGACCCAGTACTTC.

In its sample, this clone was seen once. The gene calls are TRBV2 and TRBJ2-3, with D unresolved. Germline CDR1 SNHLY, CDR2 FYNNEI. The CDR3 is made up of 13 amino acids. Trimming stripped 6 bases from V and 6 bases from J, with 13 bases between. The CDR3 DNA reads TGTGCCAGCAGCCTAGGCCGCAGGGATACGCAGTATTTT. This gives the protein CASSLGRRDTQYF.

This chain links TRBV27 with TRBJ2-7; 10 positions agree with TRBD2. CDR3 length: 15 residues. Trimming took 6 bases from V and 6 from J; bases not matched to a gene: 11. The germline V gene encodes CDR1 MNHEY and CDR2 SMNVEV (reference sequence). The DNA for the CDR3 is TGTGCCAGCAGGGGACTAGCGACCCCAGCGTCCGAGCAGTACTTC. This codes for CASRGLATPASEQYF.

This clone came up a few times. The V and J genes are TRBV5-1 and TRBJ1-1, with D perhaps matching TRBD1 (5 bases). The CDR3 contains 14 residues. Germline values: CDR1 SGHRS, CDR2 YFSETQ. Between the trimmed V and J ends, which lost 4 bases and 0 bases, there was a span of 10 bases. The CDR3 is CASSQGTLNTEAFF. The CDR3 region has the DNA TGCGCCAGCAGCCAAGGGACGCTGAACACTGAAGCTTTCTTT. Using reference TRBV5-1 and TRBJ1-1 for the parts outside the CDR3, the full variable domain is KAGVTQTPRYLIKTRGQQVTLSCSPISGHRSVSWYQQTPGQGLQFLFEYFSETQRNKGNFPGRFSGRQFSNSRSEMNVSTLELGDSALYLCASSQGTLNTEAFFGQGTRLTVV.

For the CDR3, the DNA is TGTGCCATCAGTACGACAGGGAAAGAGACCCAGTACTTC. Residues: CAISTTGKETQYF. The chain recombines TRBV10-3 with TRBJ2-5, with 7 bases matching TRBD1. From germline, CDR1 is ENHRY and CDR2 SYGVKD. The CDR3 covers 13 residues. The J segment lost 3 bases and the V segment lost 5 bases, leaving 3 bases of the junction unmatched.